These 22 T cell receptor beta chains were all obtained from the same sample, sequenced in a study of STAT3 mutations in large granular lymphocyte leukemia (dated by TCRdb to between 2017 and 2020). General study outcomes and caveats: Every T-LGLL patient showed at least one immunodominant TCRbeta clonotype, and about half showed multiple immunodominant subclonotypes.

These TCRs are of unknown antigen specificity. Libraries were made using the immunoSEQ multiplex PCR assay. Drawn from immuneACCESS, this table holds only the in-frame rearrangements with V and J called that TCRdb kept. Clones are partly lost; checked studies trace under half to an unresolved V gene and leave the rest unexplained. Within this sample are over 8,000 clones, with about 90% of them counted one time only. The top ten constitute around 27% of the sample. Source material: peripheral blood mononuclear cells. The source is a man aged 55 to 70 with T-cell large granular lymphocyte leukemia. Some clones in this sample may be carry-over from other donors' samples. The age is the age at diagnosis.

The chain uses TRBV23-1 and TRBJ1-6, with 9 bases aligning to TRBD1. TRBV23-1 is flagged as an ORF with uncertain function. This CDR3 region has 17 residues. Trimming at V came to 0 bases and at J to 2 bases, leaving 2 bases not matched to a gene. CDR3 in DNA: TGCGCCAGCAGTCAATCCGGGACAGGGCCCTATAATTCACCCCTCCACTTT. It specifies CASSQSGTGPYNSPLHF.

The chain couples TRBV5-1 to TRBJ2-5; 9 bases match TRBD2. The ends lost 1 base at V and 5 bases at J; junction bases unmatched: 9. CDR3 length equals 16 residues. The V gene's germline CDR1 is SGHRS and CDR2 YFSETQ. The CDR3 reads CASSLNVGSGSETQYF. The CDR3 nucleotides are TGCGCCAGCAGCTTGAACGTCGGTAGCGGGAGCGAGACCCAGTACTTC.

V usage is TRBV19 and J usage is TRBJ1-6; D is uncertain. CDR3 length: 13 residues. Germline V gives CDR1 LNHDA, CDR2 SQIVND (reference sequence). Trimming stripped 1 base from V and 7 bases from J, with 5 bases between. The CDR3 coding sequence is TGTGCCAGTAGTATAGGAGGGAATTCACCCCTCCACTTT. Translation gives CASSIGGNSPLHF.

The chain recombines TRBV10-3 with TRBJ2-1, with 12 positions matching TRBD2. From germline, CDR1 is ENHRY and CDR2 SYGVKD. The CDR3 contains 16 residues. V gave up 2 bases and J gave up 6 bases; unmatched junction bases: 5. The CDR3 protein is CAISETRTSGTNEQFF. CDR3 DNA sequence: TGTGCCATCAGTGAGACAAGGACTAGCGGGACCAATGAGCAGTTCTTC.

The gene calls are TRBV27 and TRBJ2-7, with TRBD2 identical over 10 bases. The CDR3 has 15 residues. Germline V gene sequence: CDR1 MNHEY, CDR2 SMNVEV (reference sequence). Trimming cost V 0 bases and J 7 bases; bases outside gene matches: 6. The CDR3: CASSLSPSGSGEQYF. DNA of the CDR3: TGTGCCAGCAGTTTATCGCCTAGCGGGAGTGGTGAGCAGTACTTC.

The gene calls are TRBV6-5 and TRBJ2-7; tentatively, D is TRBD2 (6 bases). The CDR3 sequence is 16 residues long. V was clipped by 4 bases and J by 10 bases, with 26 bases between them. Germline assignment: CDR1 MNHEY and CDR2 SVGAGI. CDR3 sequence: CASSSLGVGSVFVQYF. CDR3 DNA sequence: TGTGCCAGCAGTTCGCTGGGAGTCGGGAGCGTATTCGTCCAGTACTTC.

This rearrangement joins TRBV11-2 to TRBJ2-5; 8 bases line up with TRBD1. The length of the CDR3 is 12 residues. With V trimmed by 5 bases and J by 4 bases, 0 bases remained unmatched. Germline V gene sequence: CDR1 SGHAT, CDR2 FQNNGV. CDR3 region: CASSDRGETQYF. In nucleotides, the CDR3 is TGTGCCAGCAGCGACAGGGGAGAGACCCAGTACTTC.

V and J are TRBV4-3 and TRBJ2-7, with D tentatively TRBD2 (6 bases). Per the germline V gene, CDR1 is LGHNA and CDR2 is YSLEER. The length of the CDR3 is 14 residues. Between the trimmed V and J ends, which lost 0 bases and 6 bases, there was a span of 12 bases. The CDR3 nucleotides are TGCGCCAGCAGCCAAGATCGTGCGGGATCCGAGCAGTACTTC. Amino acids: CASSQDRAGSEQYF.

V is TRBV30 and J is TRBJ1-5; D not certain. Trimming took 0 bases from V and 4 from J, leaving 7 bases between them. The germline V gene has CDR1 GTSNPN and CDR2 SVGIG (reference sequence). The CDR3 length is 13 residues. The CDR3 spells CAWSVLLNQPQHF. The CDR3 DNA reads as TGTGCCTGGAGTGTACTTTTAAATCAGCCCCAGCATTTT.

The V gene is TRBV7-2, the J gene TRBJ1-4, with TRBD1 as a possible D gene (5 bases). The germline gives CDR1 SGHTA, CDR2 FQGNSA. The CDR3 is 14 amino acids. The V and J ends lost 6 bases and 6 bases respectively, with 14 bases between them. This CDR3 is CASRLRGADEKLFF. In DNA, the CDR3 is TGTGCCAGCAGGCTACGAGGGGCTGATGAAAAACTGTTTTTT.

The V call is TRBV2, the J call TRBJ1-2, with TRBD1 as a possible D gene (5 bases). The CDR3 length is 13 residues. Germline values: CDR1 SNHLY, CDR2 FYNNEI. V was pared by 11 bases and J by 7 bases, with 20 bases between. The CDR3 here is CAGSPAGRGGYTF. In DNA, the CDR3 is TGTGCCGGTTCACCGGCGGGGCGGGGTGGCTACACCTTC.

V is TRBV4-1 and J is TRBJ1-6; D perhaps matches TRBD1 (5 bases). Germline CDR1 MGHRA, CDR2 YSYEKL. CDR3 size: 17 residues. With 1 base removed from V and 7 bases from J, the gap between germline ends came to 17 bases. CDR3 nucleotide sequence: TGCGCCAGCAGCCAAGGGGGTGGGGGACTCGCGAATTCACCCCTCCACTTT. It yields the protein CASSQGGGGLANSPLHF.

The genes are TRBV6-5 and TRBJ2-1; D is undetermined. V shed 4 bases and J shed 0 bases, with 13 bases lying between them. The V gene's germline CDR1 is MNHEY and CDR2 SVGAGI. There are 16 residues in the CDR3. CDR3 in amino acids: CASSLAPHHSYNEQFF. CDR3 coding DNA: TGTGCCAGCAGTTTGGCCCCCCACCACTCCTACAATGAGCAGTTCTTC.

This clone appeared a single time. CDR3 bases: TGCGCCAGCAGTCTTAATATAGGGGAAACCTACGAGCAGTACTTC. Protein: CASSLNIGETYEQYF. J is TRBJ2-7 and V is TRBV5-1; a possible D gene is TRBD1 (5 bases). CDR1 and CDR2 (germline): SGHRS, YFSETQ. Trimming removed 5 bases at V and 2 bases at J, with 17 bases between. The CDR3 loop spans 15 amino acids.

This clone occurred a few times. CDR3 amino acids: CASSQQVAGGRREQYF. The CDR3 DNA reads TGTGCCAGCAGCCAACAAGTAGCGGGAGGGCGGCGGGAGCAGTACTTC. The chain uses TRBV2 and TRBJ2-7; 11 bases align to TRBD2. The CDR3 consists of 16 residues. Germline CDR1 and CDR2: SNHLY and FYNNEI. J lost 7 bases, V lost 6 bases, and 14 bases had no gene match.

The chain employs TRBV25-1 and TRBJ2-5, with D maybe TRBD2 (5 bases). The V end lost 6 bases, the J end lost 3 bases, and 5 bases lay between the germline ends. The CDR3 runs to 11 residues. CDR1 is MGHDK, CDR2 SYGVNS, per germline. This CDR3 reads CASRGEETQYF. CDR3 nucleotide sequence: TGTGCCAGCAGGGGAGAAGAGACCCAGTACTTC.

The chain employs TRBV11-2 and TRBJ2-2; 7 nucleotides align to TRBD1. V lost 2 bases to trimming and J lost 4 bases; unmatched junction nucleotides: 4. The CDR3 runs 15 residues. Germline V lookup: CDR1 SGHAT, CDR2 FQNNGV. The DNA of the CDR3 is TGTGCCAGCAGCTTAAGACAGGGAAGCACCGGGGAGCTGTTTTTT. It encodes CASSLRQGSTGELFF.

The V call is TRBV4-3, the J call TRBJ1-1, with D hard to call. CDR1 is LGHNA and CDR2 is YSLEER in the germline V gene. This CDR3 comprises 16 residues. Trimming pared 1 base from V and 1 base from J, leaving 13 bases between. The DNA for the CDR3 is TGCGCCAGCAGCCAAGTCAGAATACTCTGGAACACTGAAGCTTTCTTT. Amino acids: CASSQVRILWNTEAFF.

A single count supports this clone. The chain uses TRBV18 and TRBJ2-1, with D possibly TRBD2 on 5 matching bases. The CDR3 is made up of 18 amino acids. The V gene's germline CDR1 is KGHSH and CDR2 LQKENI. Trimming cost V 0 bases and J 4 bases, with 19 bases left between them. CDR3 sequence reads: CASSPPSRGVVRYNEQFF. In DNA form, the CDR3 reads TGTGCCAGCTCACCACCGAGCCGGGGAGTTGTTAGATACAATGAGCAGTTCTTC.

The CDR3 DNA reads as TGTGCCAGCAGTGCCCTCGGAGTGGGGACCTACGAGCAGTACTTC. Translating it yields CASSALGVGTYEQYF. V usage is TRBV25-1 and J usage is TRBJ2-7; D uncertain. The V gene lost 4 bases and the J gene lost 2 bases, with 15 bases spanning the gap. CDR3 size: 15 residues. CDR1 and CDR2 (germline): MGHDK, SYGVNS.

This chain connects TRBV5-1 to TRBJ2-7, with TRBD2 as a possible D gene (6 bases). Germline V gene data show CDR1 as SGHRS and CDR2 as YFSETQ. The CDR3 has 14 residues. V was clipped by 3 bases and J by 0 bases, with 10 bases between them. CDR3: CASSSEGHSYEQYF. CDR3 DNA sequence: TGCGCCAGCAGCTCGGAGGGCCACTCCTACGAGCAGTACTTC.

CDR3 sequence (DNA): TGTGCCTGGAACCGTTGGGGGGCACCGGGAGTAGAGACCCAGTACTTC. Its translation: CAWNRWGAPGVETQYF. This chain connects TRBV30 to TRBJ2-5; D may be TRBD1 or TRBD2 (6 bases each). Trimming shortened V by 4 bases and J by 4 bases, and 22 bases separated the two germline ends. The germline CDR1 and CDR2 sequences are GTSNPN and SVGIG (reference sequence). This CDR3 has 16 residues.